Listed below are T cell receptor beta chains from one sample, sequenced in a study of T-cell memory formation after mild COVID-19. TCRdb passed the 5' RACE reads through MiXCR, listing each CDR3 protein once. The sample carries a few hundred thousand distinct CDR3 sequences, approximately 22% recorded once. The sequenced sample was PBMCs or a T cell subset sorted from them (not recorded which). The receptors originated from a young man who had mild COVID-19 (a few samples of this study predate the infection). Cell type and time point are not known. CDR3s include the opening cysteine and the closing phenylalanine or tryptophan. The order of the fields is J gene, D gene, clone size, V gene, CDR3 protein, CDR3 DNA. D genes are given only for firm matches. The size of a clone is reported for some rows only, either as once, few or many, or as a class for expanded clones.

J: TRBJ1-2; D: -; size: once; V: TRBV30; CDR3: CAWSGGNYGYTF; DNA: TGTGCCTGGAGTGGAGGGAACTATGGCTACACCTTC
J: TRBJ1-2; D: -; size: few; V: TRBV27; CDR3: CASSLRGLGYGYTF; DNA: TGTGCCAGCAGTTTGAGGGGTTTGGGCTATGGCTACACCTTC
J: TRBJ2-5; D: -; size: -; V: TRBV6-1; CDR3: CASSEARRLQETQYF; DNA: TGTGCCAGCAGTGAAGCGAGGAGGCTACAAGAGACCCAGTACTTC
J: TRBJ1-4; D: -; size: many; V: TRBV4-1; CDR3: CASSQDNRGNEKLFF; DNA: TGCGCCAGCAGCCAAGACAACCGGGGTAATGAAAAACTGTTTTTT
J: TRBJ2-3; D: -; size: -; V: TRBV5-1; CDR3: CASSLDWEASTDTQYF; DNA: TGCGCCAGCAGCTTGGACTGGGAAGCTAGCACAGATACGCAGTATTTT
J: TRBJ2-1; D: -; size: -; V: TRBV5-1; CDR3: CASSLDGTQFF; DNA: TGCGCCAGCAGCTTGGATGGGACCCAGTTCTTC
J: TRBJ1-6; D: TRBD1; size: many; V: TRBV9; CDR3: CASGKGGSNSPLHF; DNA: TGTGCCAGCGGAAAAGGGGGCAGTAATTCACCCCTCCACTTT
J: TRBJ2-5; D: -; size: few; V: TRBV29-1; CDR3: CSVGRGRRETQYF; DNA: TGCAGCGTGGGACGGGGAAGGCGAGAGACCCAGTACTTC
J: TRBJ1-2; D: -; size: once; V: TRBV2; CDR3: CASSDFQGGYTF; DNA: TGTGCCAGCAGTGATTTCCAGGGTGGCTACACCTTC
J: TRBJ2-5; D: TRBD1; size: -; V: TRBV12-3/TRBV12-4; CDR3: CASSSYHRGEETQYF; DNA: TGTGCCAGCAGTTCCTACCACAGGGGGGAGGAGACCCAGTACTTC
J: TRBJ2-3; D: -; size: few; V: TRBV11-2; CDR3: CASSPSRGGTGVTDTQYF; DNA: TGTGCCAGCAGCCCCTCCCGTGGAGGGACTGGGGTCACAGATACGCAGTATTTT
J: TRBJ2-2; D: -; size: many; V: TRBV6-6; CDR3: CASSYFATGELFF; DNA: TGTGCCAGCAGTTACTTCGCAACCGGGGAGCTGTTTTTT
J: TRBJ1-6; D: TRBD1; size: -; V: TRBV18; CDR3: CASSQGQGEYSPLHF; DNA: TGTGCCAGCTCCCAGGGACAGGGGGAGTATTCACCCCTCCACTTT
J: TRBJ1-6; D: -; size: many; V: TRBV28; CDR3: CASSLHREYSPLHF; DNA: TGTGCCAGCAGTTTACACAGGGAGTACTCACCCCTCCACTTT
J: TRBJ1-1; D: -; size: -; V: TRBV6-5; CDR3: CASSYSKVSTEAFF; DNA: TGTGCCAGCAGTTACTCGAAAGTTTCCACTGAAGCTTTCTTT
J: TRBJ1-4; D: -; size: -; V: TRBV12-3/TRBV12-4; CDR3: CASSSDGENEKLFF; DNA: TGTGCCAGCAGTTCTGACGGGGAGAATGAAAAACTGTTTTTT
J: TRBJ2-2; D: -; size: -; V: TRBV11-3; CDR3: CASSYGPNRELFF; DNA: TGTGCCAGCAGCTACGGACCGAACAGGGAGCTGTTTTTT
J: TRBJ1-1; D: -; size: few; V: TRBV5-1; CDR3: CASSPRQTNTEAFF; DNA: TGCGCCAGCAGCCCTAGACAAACAAACACTGAAGCTTTCTTT
J: TRBJ2-1; D: -; size: -; V: TRBV11-2; CDR3: CDSSLLGGQFYNEQFF; DNA: TGTGACAGCAGTCTCTTAGGCGGTCAGTTCTACAATGAGCAGTTCTTC
J: TRBJ1-5; D: TRBD1; size: -; V: TRBV5-1; CDR3: CASSTGDYSNQPQHF; DNA: TGCGCCAGCAGCACAGGGGACTATAGCAATCAGCCCCAGCATTTT
J: TRBJ2-2; D: TRBD1; size: -; V: TRBV7-8; CDR3: CASSSRQGAGELFF; DNA: TGTGCCAGCAGCTCGCGACAGGGAGCCGGGGAGCTGTTTTTT
J: TRBJ2-1; D: -; size: -; V: TRBV5-4; CDR3: CASSLGISNEQFF; DNA: TGTGCCAGCAGCTTGGGTATCTCCAATGAGCAGTTCTTC
J: TRBJ2-7; D: -; size: -; V: TRBV12-3/TRBV12-4; CDR3: CASSLQGGGPYEQYF; DNA: TGTGCCAGCAGTTTGCAGGGAGGAGGCCCCTACGAGCAGTACTTC
J: TRBJ2-3; D: TRBD1; size: -; V: TRBV5-1; CDR3: CASSLGTATSDTQYF; DNA: TGCGCCAGCAGCCTCGGGACAGCAACATCTGATACGCAGTATTTT
J: TRBJ2-2; D: -; size: -; V: TRBV6-2/TRBV6-3; CDR3: CASRVTTRNTGELFF; DNA: TGTGCCAGCAGGGTAACTACAAGGAACACCGGGGAGCTGTTTTTT
J: TRBJ1-1; D: -; size: few; V: TRBV12-3/TRBV12-4; CDR3: CASSTQTNWGTEAFF; DNA: TGTGCCAGCAGTACCCAGACTAACTGGGGCACTGAAGCTTTCTTT
J: TRBJ2-5; D: -; size: -; V: TRBV7-2; CDR3: CASSPSRQETQYF; DNA: TGTGCCAGCAGCCCCAGCCGCCAAGAGACCCAGTACTTC
J: TRBJ1-2; D: -; size: -; V: TRBV7-2; CDR3: CASSSAWRSGYGYTF; DNA: TGTGCCAGCAGCTCAGCGTGGAGGTCCGGGTATGGCTACACCTTC
J: TRBJ1-5; D: -; size: -; V: TRBV3-1; CDR3: CASSQAIGLPQHF; DNA: TGTGCCAGCAGCCAAGCGATTGGGCTGCCCCAGCATTTT
J: TRBJ2-1; D: -; size: few; V: TRBV7-2; CDR3: CASSLRVSWGEQFF; DNA: TGTGCCAGCAGCCTCCGGGTCTCCTGGGGGGAGCAGTTCTTC
J: TRBJ1-2; D: -; size: few; V: TRBV28; CDR3: CASSLWSGDGYTF; DNA: TGTGCCAGCAGTTTATGGTCCGGGGATGGCTACACCTTC
J: TRBJ2-3; D: -; size: few; V: TRBV20-1; CDR3: CSARNYRTGSDTQYF; DNA: TGCAGTGCTCGAAACTACAGGACGGGATCAGATACGCAGTATTTT
J: TRBJ2-3; D: TRBD2; size: few; V: TRBV5-1; CDR3: CASSLEPAGGTDTQYF; DNA: TGCGCCAGCAGCTTGGAGCCGGCGGGGGGCACAGATACGCAGTATTTT
J: TRBJ1-5; D: -; size: few; V: TRBV12-3/TRBV12-4; CDR3: CASSFDGDQPQHF; DNA: TGTGCCAGCAGTTTCGATGGAGATCAGCCCCAGCATTTT